Following are 8 T cell receptor beta chains from one sample sequenced in a study of CD8+ T cells in alopecia areata. Treatment indicated: oral pan-JAK inhibitor, 5-10 mg twice daily. Sequencing used cDNA as its template, made by extracting RNA and reverse transcribing it. Clones were read by immunoSEQ multiplex PCR, and TCRdb kept only the in-frame ones, dropping some. In the table there are approximately 200,000 clones, 50% to 60% of which are singletons. The sample here was CD4+ T cells sorted from blood, taken at week 4, from a patient treated with tofacitinib. These receptors all stem from a human donor with alopecia areata.

The chain carries TRBV29-1 and TRBJ2-5, with 8 bases identical to TRBD1. CDR3 length: 12 amino acids. Germline V gives CDR1 SQVTM, CDR2 ANQGSEA. With V trimmed by 8 bases and J by 2 bases, 4 bases remained unmatched. The CDR3 here is CSTRTGQETQYF. The CDR3 DNA sequence: TGCAGCACCCGGACAGGGCAAGAGACCCAGTACTTC.

The V gene is TRBV25-1, the J gene TRBJ1-1, with D uncertain. CDR3 size: 15 residues. V dropped 2 bases and J dropped 5 bases, with 15 bases sitting between them. The germline V gene has CDR1 MGHDK and CDR2 SYGVNS. CDR3 coding DNA: TGTGCCAGCAGTGAAGGTCTAAGGGATATGACTGAAGCTTTCTTT. Its translation: CASSEGLRDMTEAFF.

This chain connects TRBV5-4 to TRBJ1-2, with TRBD1 identical over 8 bases. This CDR3 is 14 amino acids long. Germline V CDR1 and CDR2: SGHNT, YYREEE (reference sequence). V shed 0 bases and J 7 bases; nucleotides not matched to a gene: 5. The CDR3 nucleotides are TGTGCCAGCAGCTTGGGACAGGGGTTTATTGGCTACACCTTC. It encodes CASSLGQGFIGYTF.

V and J are TRBV28 and TRBJ1-5; 7 bases align to TRBD1. CDR1 and CDR2 (germline): MDHEN, SYDVKM. V lost 5 bases, J lost 3 bases, and 4 bases stayed unmatched. CDR3 length: 14 amino acids. CDR3 coding DNA: TGTGCCAGCAGTCCGACAGGGAACAATCAGCCCCAGCATTTT. Encoded protein: CASSPTGNNQPQHF.

This chain connects TRBV30 to TRBJ2-7; D not resolved. V gave up 2 bases and J gave up 2 bases, with 10 bases separating them. The germline gives CDR1 GTSNPN, CDR2 SVGIG (reference sequence). This CDR3 is built from 13 residues. CDR3 in DNA: TGTGCCTGGAGTCCTCCTCCCCCCTACGAGCAGTACTTC. Translation: CAWSPPPPYEQYF.

This clone was observed a handful of times. The chain joins TRBV29-1 to TRBJ2-5, with D possibly matching TRBD1 (5 bases). From germline, CDR1 is SQVTM and CDR2 ANQGSEA. The CDR3 runs 11 residues. V was shortened by 5 bases and J by 5 bases, with 9 bases between the two germline ends. The CDR3 is CSVRQGETQYF. The CDR3, as DNA: TGCAGCGTTCGGCAGGGCGAGACCCAGTACTTC.

The rearrangement joins TRBV29-1 to TRBJ2-7; tentative D call: TRBD1 (6 bases). This CDR3 contains 15 residues. The V gene lost 4 bases and the J gene lost 3 bases, with 19 bases spanning the gap. Per the germline V gene, CDR1 is SQVTM and CDR2 is ANQGSEA. The CDR3 reads CSVGRPGQYIYEQYF. The CDR3 nucleotides read TGCAGCGTTGGCAGGCCGGGACAATACATCTACGAGCAGTACTTC.

The genes are TRBV25-1 and TRBJ1-2, with D maybe TRBD1 (5 bases). CDR3 size: 12 residues. Germline values: CDR1 MGHDK, CDR2 SYGVNS. V lost 2 bases to trimming and J lost 8 bases, with 9 bases between them. The CDR3 nucleotides read TGTGCCAGCAGTGAACTCCAGGGCGGCTACACCTTC. This encodes CASSELQGGYTF.